This paragraph covers one T cell receptor (beta chain) sequence. The antigen is not known. TCRdb's table, derived via immunoSEQ multiplex PCR, lists solely in-frame clones and lacks some. Of over 95,000 clones listed, roughly 92% are singletons. This specimen comes from a study of brain T cells in children with intractable seizures. CDR3 length equals 15 residues. Trimming cost V 0 bases and J 5 bases; bases outside gene matches: 6. Per the germline V gene, CDR1 is MNHNS and CDR2 is SASEGT. Study outcomes and limitations: Absence of clones before surgery may stem from lower sequencing depth.

V gene TRBV6-1 combines with J gene TRBJ1-2, with 7 nucleotides matching TRBD1. The sample in question was peripheral blood, obtained at surgery. The sequence came from a boy less than two years old with hemimegalencephaly and intractable seizures. CDR3 residues: CASSEALQGVYGYTF. The CDR3 region has the DNA TGTGCCAGCAGTGAAGCGCTGCAGGGGGTGTATGGCTACACCTTC.